These 20 T cell receptor beta chains were sequenced from one sample in a study of CD8+CD57+ T cells in acquired aplastic anemia. TCR beta VDJ combinations and CDR3 sequences were profiled from genomic DNA. TCRdb passed the reads through MiXCR, listing each CDR3 protein once. This table holds approximately 300,000 distinct CDR3 sequences, roughly 53% found once. Before being chosen for sequencing, patients had shown CD8+CD57+ cell expansion by flow cytometry. Material: sorted CD4+, CD8+, or CD8+CD57+ T cells (not recorded which) from PBMCs. The source is a human donor with aplastic anemia.

This rearrangement joins TRBV20-1 to TRBJ2-5; 14 positions agree with TRBD2. V trimming: 0 bases; J trimming: 1 base; junction bases outside the gene matches: 10. In germline, CDR1 is DFQATT, CDR2 SNEGSKA (reference sequence). This CDR3 contains 19 residues. The CDR3 DNA reads TGCAGTGCTAGAGACGAGAGACTAGCGGGAGGGCCATCCCAAGAGACCCAGTACTTC. Its translation is CSARDERLAGGPSQETQYF.

CDR3 bases: TGTGCCAGTAGTGGGAGGGCAGACGGTATGTCAGCCTCCTACGAGCAGTACTTC. Its translation: CASSGRADGMSASYEQYF. The chain joins TRBV19 to TRBJ2-7; 7 nucleotides line up with TRBD2. Trimming cost V 5 bases and J 0 bases; bases outside gene matches: 16. Germline loops: CDR1 LNHDA, CDR2 SQIVND (reference sequence). CDR3 size: 18 residues.

The rearrangement links TRBV10-2 to TRBJ2-1; perhaps D is TRBD1 or TRBD2 (6 bases each). Trimming left V 7 bases short and J 1 base short, with 8 bases between. This CDR3 comprises 13 residues. Germline assignment: CDR1 WSHSY and CDR2 SAAADI. CDR3 protein: CASKGGSYNEQFF. In nucleotides, the CDR3 is TGCGCCAGCAAAGGGGGGTCCTACAATGAGCAGTTCTTC.

The chain recombines TRBV6-5 with TRBJ2-2, with 7 positions matching TRBD1. J was trimmed by 5 bases and V by 6 bases; bases with no gene match: 9. The V gene's germline CDR1 is MNHEY and CDR2 SVGAGI. The CDR3 loop spans 15 amino acids. CDR3 protein: CASSSQGGRTGELFF. Here the CDR3 DNA reads TGTGCCAGCAGCTCACAAGGGGGCCGGACCGGGGAGCTGTTTTTT.

The sample holds many counts of this clonotype. The chain uses TRBV5-1 and TRBJ1-1; D unresolved. Trimming pared 4 bases from V and 1 base from J, leaving 17 bases between. Germline CDR1 SGHRS, CDR2 YFSETQ. The CDR3 spans 16 residues. CDR3 region: CASSGGTRVPNTEAFF. The CDR3 DNA follows: TGCGCCAGCAGCGGTGGTACGCGGGTTCCGAACACTGAAGCTTTCTTT. Using reference TRBV5-1 and TRBJ1-1 for the parts outside the CDR3, the full variable domain is KAGVTQTPRYLIKTRGQQVTLSCSPISGHRSVSWYQQTPGQGLQFLFEYFSETQRNKGNFPGRFSGRQFSNSRSEMNVSTLELGDSALYLCASSGGTRVPNTEAFFGQGTRLTVV.

This clonotype was picked up many times. This rearrangement joins TRBV11-2 to TRBJ2-3; 9 positions agree with TRBD2. The CDR3 totals 17 residues. V shed 5 bases and J 2 bases; nucleotides not matched to a gene: 11. Germline values: CDR1 SGHAT, CDR2 FQNNGV. CDR3 DNA: TGTGCCAGCAGCCCAATCCGGACTAGCGCATTCACAGATACGCAGTATTTT. It codes for CASSPIRTSAFTDTQYF. Full variable domain (remainder filled in from reference TRBV11-2 and TRBJ2-3): EAGVAQSPRYKIIEKRQSVAFWCNPISGHATLYWYQQILGQGPKLLIQFQNNGVVDDSQLPKDRFSAERLKGVDSTLKIQPAKLEDSAVYLCASSPIRTSAFTDTQYFGPGTRLTVL.

This sequence joins TRBV7-3 and TRBJ2-1; D is unclear. The V and J ends lost 5 bases and 6 bases respectively, with 8 bases between them. The CDR3 sequence is 12 residues long. Germline lookup yields CDR1 SGHTA and CDR2 FQGTGA. Written as DNA, the CDR3 is TGTGCCAGCAGCGGAGAAGGCAATGAGCAGTTCTTC. Its translation: CASSGEGNEQFF. Supplemented by reference TRBV7-3 and TRBJ2-1, the full variable domain reads GAGVSQTPSNKVTEKGKYVELRCDPISGHTALYWYRQSLGQGPEFLIYFQGTGAADDSGLPNDRFFAVRPEGSVSTLKIQRTERGDSAVYLCASSGEGNEQFFGPGTRLTVL.

This clonotype was seen repeatedly, ten times or more. The V and J genes are TRBV19 and TRBJ1-2; 7 bases are a match to TRBD1. Germline-derived CDR1 and CDR2 are LNHDA and SQIVND (reference sequence). This CDR3 comprises 14 residues. V shed 5 bases, J shed 7 bases, and the junction held 10 bases outside the gene matches. The CDR3 sequence: CASSLIDRAAGYTF. The CDR3 region has the DNA TGTGCCAGTAGTCTGATAGACAGGGCCGCTGGCTACACCTTC.

The V call is TRBV20-1, the J call TRBJ1-1, with D tentatively TRBD1 (6 bases). The CDR3 extends over 14 amino acids. The germline gives CDR1 DFQATT, CDR2 SNEGSKA (reference sequence). V shed 0 bases and J shed 1 base, with 9 bases lying between them. CDR3 in DNA: TGCAGTGCTAGAGAGGGGGCGGGGAACACTGAAGCTTTCTTT. Translation gives CSAREGAGNTEAFF.

The J gene is TRBJ2-3, the V gene TRBV7-9; 14 nucleotides line up with TRBD2. Germline trimming cut 5 bases from V and 2 bases from J; bases unmatched to any gene: 9. Germline lookup yields CDR1 SEHNR and CDR2 FQNEAQ (reference sequence). The CDR3 contains 18 residues. In DNA, the CDR3 is TGTGCCAGCAGCCCGGGGACTAGCGGGGGACCCAACACAGATACGCAGTATTTT. Protein sequence: CASSPGTSGGPNTDTQYF. Full variable domain (remainder filled in from reference TRBV7-9 and TRBJ2-3): DTGVSQNPRHKITKRGQNVTFRCDPISEHNRLYWYRQTLGQGPEFLTYFQNEAQLEKSRLLSDRFSAERPKGSFSTLEIQRTEQGDSAMYLCASSPGTSGGPNTDTQYFGPGTRLTVL.

This clonotype has ten or more counts. This chain connects TRBV6-5 to TRBJ2-4; D is tentatively TRBD1 or TRBD2 (5 bases each). V was clipped by 5 bases and J by 7 bases, with 18 bases between them. Germline CDR1 reads MNHEY; CDR2 reads SVGAGI. This CDR3 is 15 amino acids long. CDR3 nucleotides: TGTGCCAGCAGTCCTAGGTCGAGGGACGGCAACATTCAGTACTTC. Encoded protein: CASSPRSRDGNIQYF.

The V call is TRBV29-1, the J call TRBJ1-5; 8 bases are a match to TRBD1. The ends lost 7 bases at V and 7 bases at J; junction bases unmatched: 6. Per germline, CDR1 SQVTM and CDR2 ANQGSEA. The CDR3 is made up of 12 amino acids. The CDR3 loop reads CSAGQGRQPQHF. The CDR3 coding sequence is TGCAGCGCCGGACAGGGCAGGCAGCCCCAGCATTTT. The full variable domain, with the rest looked up from reference TRBV29-1 and TRBJ1-5, is SAVISQKPSRDICQRGTSLTIQCQVDSQVTMMFWYRQQPGQSLTLIATANQGSEATYESGFVIDKFPISRPNLTFSTLTVSNMSPEDSSIYLCSAGQGRQPQHFGDGTRLSIL.

There are a few counts of this clonotype. This sequence joins TRBV20-1 and TRBJ1-6; D unresolved. CDR3 length: 13 residues. Trimming stripped 3 bases from V and 10 bases from J, with 13 bases between. The germline V gene has CDR1 DFQATT and CDR2 SNEGSKA (reference sequence). CDR3 sequence: CSASPAVGSPLHF. For the CDR3, the DNA is TGCAGTGCTAGCCCTGCCGTGGGATCACCCCTCCACTTT.

The sample holds many counts of this clonotype. This chain connects TRBV10-3 to TRBJ2-2; tentatively, D is TRBD2 (5 bases). Germline V gene sequence: CDR1 ENHRY, CDR2 SYGVKD. The CDR3 runs 14 residues. Trimming took off 0 bases at V and 4 bases at J, with 6 bases between the two ends. DNA for the CDR3: TGTGCCATCAGTGAGTCGGCGGGCACCGGGGAGCTGTTTTTT. It is translated as CAISESAGTGELFF.

The rearrangement joins TRBV19 to TRBJ1-1; the D gene is possibly TRBD1 (5 bases). Trimming left V 6 bases short and J 1 base short, with 15 bases between. In germline, CDR1 is LNHDA, CDR2 SQIVND (reference sequence). The CDR3 is made up of 15 amino acids. CDR3 DNA: TGTGCCAGTAGCCCCCGAGGGGTTACGAACACTGAAGCTTTCTTT. Protein: CASSPRGVTNTEAFF.

This clonotype was counted many times. The chain has TRBV19 and TRBJ1-3; a possible D gene is TRBD1 (5 bases). The V and J ends lost 3 bases and 0 bases respectively, with 9 bases between them. The CDR3 spans 15 residues. Germline lookup yields CDR1 LNHDA and CDR2 SQIVND (reference sequence). In DNA, the CDR3 is TGTGCCAGTAGTATTTCAGGGAACTCTGGAAACACCATATATTTT. The encoded protein is CASSISGNSGNTIYF.

The chain uses TRBV2 and TRBJ2-3, with 10 bases matching TRBD2. Losses at the gene ends were 7 bases for V and 3 bases for J; bases not matched to a gene: 28. The CDR3 has 22 residues. Germline values: CDR1 SNHLY, CDR2 FYNNEI. This CDR3 reads CASTDAGIGLAEKALGTDTQYF. The CDR3 region has the DNA TGTGCCAGCACGGACGCGGGGATCGGACTAGCGGAGAAGGCCCTAGGAACAGATACGCAGTATTTT.

J is TRBJ1-2 and V is TRBV2, with D perhaps TRBD1 (5 bases). The ends were cut back, 3 bases at V and 3 bases at J, with 8 bases in the middle. This CDR3 is built from 13 residues. Germline CDR1 SNHLY, CDR2 FYNNEI. This CDR3 is CASSEQGDYGYTF. The CDR3 DNA follows: TGTGCCAGCAGTGAGCAGGGAGACTATGGCTACACCTTC.

The CDR3 loop is CASTRSSVWIDSSYEQYF. In nucleotides, the CDR3 is TGTGCCAGCACACGAAGTTCGGTTTGGATAGATTCCTCCTACGAGCAGTACTTC. V gene TRBV2 combines with J gene TRBJ2-7; D unclear. Per the germline V gene, CDR1 is SNHLY and CDR2 is FYNNEI. Trimming cost V 7 bases and J 0 bases, with 25 bases left between them. The CDR3 sequence is 18 residues long.

This clonotype has a count of ten or more. The chain joins TRBV18 to TRBJ1-2; tentative D call: TRBD1 (5 bases). V lost 3 bases, J lost 7 bases, and 12 bases lay in between. CDR3 length: 13 amino acids. Germline CDR1 KGHSH, CDR2 LQKENI. CDR3 nucleotide sequence: TGTGCCAGCTCACCCGGGACTGGACTTGGCTACACCTTC. Its protein is CASSPGTGLGYTF.